This paragraph covers one TCR beta chain sequence. Its target is not known. Assay used: immunoSEQ multiplex PCR; TCRdb lists only in-frame clones, some missing. The data show approximately 220,000 clones, 85% to 95% seen once. A roughly 120-subject validation cohort, separate from the roughly 670-subject first cohort, supplied the donors. The sample comes from a study of cytomegalovirus exposure and HLA in healthy donors. The ends were cut back, 6 bases at V and 1 base at J, with 8 bases in the middle. The CDR3 has 13 amino acids. The V gene's germline CDR1 is MNHNS and CDR2 SASEGT. Notes on the study in general: Generally TCR sequences proved uncommon, though certain public TCRs appeared in numerous donors. Accounts indicate the classifier identified cytomegalovirus status with strong specificity and sensitivity.

The gene calls are TRBV6-1 and TRBJ2-3, with a tentative D call TRBD1 (6 bases). This TCR came from a woman aged 18-29 years in good health and CMV-seronegative. The sequenced material came from PBMCs. The DNA of the CDR3 is TGTGCCAGCAGAGGGGGTGGCACAGATACGCAGTATTTT. This translates into CASRGGGTDTQYF.